This T cell receptor (beta chain) was captured in a study of circulating and synovial CD4+ cells in juvenile arthritis. Study results and limitations: Circulating pathogenic-like lymphocytes shared a substantially higher fraction of CDR3 sequences with synovium than bulk blood.

The CDR3 contains 14 residues. V lost 6 bases to trimming and J lost 4 bases, with 15 bases between them. The germline V gene encodes CDR1 KGHSH and CDR2 LQKENI. Concerning this clone: Its antigen is as yet unknown.

Assay: immunoSEQ multiplex PCR; the TCRdb copy retains only in-frame clones and omits some. This table holds over a thousand clones, 88% found once. The sequenced material came from HLA-DR+ CD4+ T cells from blood. The sample's subset: circulating pathogenic-like lymphocytes, sorted as HLA-DR+CD14-CD3+CD4+CD25low/- blood T cells. This receptor was taken from a human donor with juvenile idiopathic arthritis. The J gene is TRBJ1-2, the V gene TRBV18; no definite D call. This CDR3 is CASSPRGSAYGYTF. CDR3 coding DNA: TGTGCCAGCTCCCCCCGTGGCAGCGCCTATGGCTACACCTTC.